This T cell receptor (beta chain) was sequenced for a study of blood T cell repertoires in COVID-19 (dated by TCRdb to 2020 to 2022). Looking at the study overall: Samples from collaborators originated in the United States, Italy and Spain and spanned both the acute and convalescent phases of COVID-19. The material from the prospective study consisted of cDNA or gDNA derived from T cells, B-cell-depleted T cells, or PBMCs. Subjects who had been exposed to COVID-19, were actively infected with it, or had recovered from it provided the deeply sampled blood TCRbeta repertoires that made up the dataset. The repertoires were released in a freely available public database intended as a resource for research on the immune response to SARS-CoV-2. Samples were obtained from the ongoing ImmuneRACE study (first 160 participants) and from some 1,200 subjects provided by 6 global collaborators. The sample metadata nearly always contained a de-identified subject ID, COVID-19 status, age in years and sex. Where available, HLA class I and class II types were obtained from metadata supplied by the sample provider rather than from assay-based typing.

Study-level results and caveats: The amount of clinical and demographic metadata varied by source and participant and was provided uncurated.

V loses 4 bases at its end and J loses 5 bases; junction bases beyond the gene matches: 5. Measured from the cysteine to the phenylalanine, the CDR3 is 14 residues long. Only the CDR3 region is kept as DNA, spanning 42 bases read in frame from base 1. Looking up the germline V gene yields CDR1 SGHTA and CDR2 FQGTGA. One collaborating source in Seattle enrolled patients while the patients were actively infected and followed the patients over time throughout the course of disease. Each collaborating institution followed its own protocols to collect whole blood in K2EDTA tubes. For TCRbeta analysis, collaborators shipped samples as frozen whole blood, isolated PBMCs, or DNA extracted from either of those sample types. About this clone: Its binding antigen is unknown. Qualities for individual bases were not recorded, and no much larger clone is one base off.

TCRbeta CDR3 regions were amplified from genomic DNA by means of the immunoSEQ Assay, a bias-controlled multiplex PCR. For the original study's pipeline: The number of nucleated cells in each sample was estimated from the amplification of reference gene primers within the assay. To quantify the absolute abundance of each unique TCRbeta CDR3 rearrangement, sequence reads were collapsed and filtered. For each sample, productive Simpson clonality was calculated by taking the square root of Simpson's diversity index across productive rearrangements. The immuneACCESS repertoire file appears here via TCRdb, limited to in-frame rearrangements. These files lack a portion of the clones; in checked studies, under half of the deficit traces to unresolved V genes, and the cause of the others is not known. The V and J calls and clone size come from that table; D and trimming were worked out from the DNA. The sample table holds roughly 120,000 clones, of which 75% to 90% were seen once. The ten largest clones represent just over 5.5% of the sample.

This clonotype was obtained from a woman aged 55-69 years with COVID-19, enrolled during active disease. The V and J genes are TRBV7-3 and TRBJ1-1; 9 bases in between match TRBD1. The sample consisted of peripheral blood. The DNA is TGTGCCAGCAGCTCACAGGGGGCGCGAACTGAAGCTTTCTTT. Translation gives CASSSQGARTEAFF.